This TCR beta chain was recorded in a study of blood T cell repertoires in COVID-19. Study details: Acute and convalescent COVID-19 specimens originated in the United States, Italy and Spain.

Per the original methods: Counts of nucleated cells, estimated from reference gene primer amplification, were obtained. Repertoires were generated with immunoSEQ multiplex PCR, while TCRdb's copy carries only in-frame clones and drops some. The V and J calls and clone size come from that table; D and trimming were worked out from the DNA. The profile shows around 63,000 clones, approximately 90% of them singletons. V lost 7 bases, J lost 3 bases, and 5 bases stayed unmatched. This CDR3 contains 15 residues. The germline V gene has CDR1 MNHEY and CDR2 SMNVEV (reference sequence). The TCR comes from a woman older than 75 with acute or convalescent COVID-19. Sequencing used peripheral blood. This chain uses TRBV27 with TRBJ2-1; 11 bases are shared with TRBD2. The CDR3 DNA sequence: TGTGCCAGCATCCCGACTAGCGGGGACTACAATGAGCAGTTCTTC. Encoded protein: CASIPTSGDYNEQFF.